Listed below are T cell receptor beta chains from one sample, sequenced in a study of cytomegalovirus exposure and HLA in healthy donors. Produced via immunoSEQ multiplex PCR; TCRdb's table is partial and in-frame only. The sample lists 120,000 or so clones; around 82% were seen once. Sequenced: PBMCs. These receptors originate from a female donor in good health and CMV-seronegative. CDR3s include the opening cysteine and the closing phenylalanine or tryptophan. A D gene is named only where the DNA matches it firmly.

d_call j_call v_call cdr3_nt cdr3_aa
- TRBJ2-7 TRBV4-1 TGCGCCAGCAGCCAAGTGGGGGGCTACGAGCAGTACTTC CASSQVGGYEQYF
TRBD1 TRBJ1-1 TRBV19 TGTGCCAGTAGTACCTGGGGACAGGGGAGGTGGACTGAAGCTTTCTTT CASSTWGQGRWTEAFF
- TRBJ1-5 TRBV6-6 TGTGCCACCGAGGGGGATTATCAGCCCCAGCATTTT CATEGDYQPQHF
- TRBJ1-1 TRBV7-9 TGTGCCAGCAGCCCCAGACAGGTCTTAGAAGCTTTCTTT CASSPRQVLEAFF
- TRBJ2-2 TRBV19 TGTGCCAGTAGTACCGTAGCGGCAGGCACCGGGGAGCTGTTTTTT CASSTVAAGTGELFF
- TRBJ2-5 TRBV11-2 TGTGCCAGCAGCCCCTATAGGGCAGGGGATGAGACCCAGTACTTC CASSPYRAGDETQYF
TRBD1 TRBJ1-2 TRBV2 TGTGCCAGCAGTGAAAGACAGGGGGCCTACTATGGCTACACCTTC CASSERQGAYYGYTF
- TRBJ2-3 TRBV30 TGTGCCTGGAGTGTACTTGGACAGACGCAGTATTTT CAWSVLGQTQYF
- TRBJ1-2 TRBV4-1 TGCGCCAGCAGCTCGGCCGGGGGGTCCGGGCCCGGCCGGGGTTATGGCTACACCTTC CASSSAGGSGPGRGYGYTF
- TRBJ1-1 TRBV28 TGTGCCAGCAGCTTCAGGGGCACTGAAGCTTTCTTT CASSFRGTEAFF
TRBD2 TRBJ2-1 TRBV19 TGTGCCAGTAGTGGGGCGGCTAGCGGGAGATGGGCTGAGCAGTTCTTC CASSGAASGRWAEQFF
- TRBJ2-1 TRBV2 TGTGCCAGCAGTGAAGGGGCCCGGGGGTTCGAGCAGTTCTTC CASSEGARGFEQFF